This TCR beta chain appears in the sequencing data of a study of T cell responses to AZD1222 COVID-19 vaccine (dated by TCRdb to the early 2020s). The study in broad terms: TCR sequencing was performed for roughly 240 trial participants, of whom about 200 were given two doses of AZD1222 and roughly 25 were given two doses of MenACWY control vaccine. Trial participants were enrolled by age into 18-55, 56-69 and 70-plus year subgroups, with approximately 150, 28 and 58 TCR-sequenced participants respectively. Overall study results and their limits: After two AZD1222 doses, spike-specific TCR breadth and depth were significantly higher than at day 0 and than in MenACWY recipients. Participants were mostly white British, with more females than males. The authors suggested clonal diversity may have been underestimated. The 56-69-year group was small, and its depth increase did not reach significance, likely because of low power. Nearly half of unique spike-specific TCRs reportedly recognized epitopes outside regions mutated in the B.1.351 and B.1.1.7 variants. Vaccine-associated CD4 TCRs spanned the whole spike protein, with dominant responses in regions 160-218 and 743-854. Only a handful of AZD1222 recipients were SARS-CoV-2 seropositive at baseline, limiting conclusions about previously exposed vaccinees. No day 14 peak-response samples were available, so repertoires were characterized only after the peak T cell response.

The CDR3 regions of human TCRbeta chains were analyzed by immunosequencing. In the original analysis: TCRs in the repertoires were matched against a reference library of SARS-CoV-2-specific TCRs that had been generated with the MIRA antigen-specificity platform. Breadth was defined as the fraction of unique TCRs that were SARS-CoV-2-associated. Depth was defined as the fraction of total T cells that were SARS-CoV-2-associated. Using the MIRA data, each spike-specific TCR was mapped to the spike region that the TCR reacts to and placed in a CD4 or CD8 class. Log10-transformed breadth and depth values were compared by one-way ANOVA with Sidak's multiple comparisons tests. The table was pulled from immuneACCESS by TCRdb, which kept in-frame rearrangements only. Such tables lose some clones; where checked, under half of the loss comes from unresolved V genes, and the rest has no known cause. The D gene and trimming were derived from the DNA, and the V and J assignments and clone size from that table. The sample yields over 150,000 clones; approximately 90% were counted once. The ten largest clones add up to 4.4% of the sample.

The time point label for this specimen denotes: baseline before first vaccination. Sample treatment or condition, as interpreted from the label and publication: meningococcal conjugate vaccine given as trial control. Samples from vaccinated people were obtained from the UK trials COV001 and COV002, which included a single-blind randomized controlled phase 2/3 trial of AZD1222 (ChAdOx1 nCoV-19) in healthy adults. For TCRbeta chain sequencing, PBMC samples from trial participants were taken at day 0 and at day 28 after the second dose. The V end loses 7 bases and the J end loses 8 bases, and a stretch of 20 bases separates them. Including cysteine and phenylalanine, the CDR3 has 14 amino acids. Of all the DNA, just the CDR3 is kept, 42 bases in frame from base 1. The CDR1 and CDR2 encoded by the germline V gene (reference sequence) are LNHDA and SQIVND. This clone was picked up one time. Its antigen specificity is not known. No much larger clone exists at a distance of one base, and base qualities are not known.

The V gene is TRBV19 and the J gene is TRBJ1-1; a tentative D call is TRBD1 (5 bases match). Sequences were derived from peripheral blood, sampled on day 0 of MenACWY control vaccination. This receptor was identified in an adult in good health. The sequenced DNA: TGTGCCAGTACCCGGGGGGAGTCCGGTGGGGAAGCTTTCTTT. It translates to CASTRGESGGEAFF.